This T cell receptor (beta chain) was obtained from a study of shared clonotypes between healthy human individuals. The CDR3 covers 16 residues. V was clipped by 1 base and J by 0 bases, with 10 bases between them. Germline V gene data show CDR1 as SGHTS and CDR2 as YDEGEE. The repertoire was sequenced with immunoSEQ multiplex PCR; TCRdb's copy has only in-frame clones and lacks some. The sample shows 2 million to 2.5 million clones, approximately 93% of them seen only once. This receptor was identified in a man between 18 and 35 years old in good health. Some clones in this sample may be carry-over from other donors' samples. Sequencing was performed on naive CD4+ T cells from PBMCs. Subset here: CD45RA+ positively selected. The chain has TRBV5-8 and TRBJ1-4; unclear D gene. Written as DNA, the CDR3 is TGTGCCAGCAGCTTGTCCCCGGTTGCAACTAATGAAAAACTGTTTTTT. Translation: CASSLSPVATNEKLFF.